These 28 T cell receptor beta chains share one sample of origin, sequenced in a study of response to subunit inactivated influenza vaccine. TCRdb reprocessed the RT-PCR reads via MiXCR and lists one record per CDR3 protein. The sample lists around 710,000 distinct CDR3 sequences, around 13% occurring once. The sample was PBMCs from blood, taken less than 15 days before vaccination. The source is a man aged 50 to 59 who received an inactivated influenza vaccine.

The chain employs TRBV7-9 and TRBJ2-3, with D possibly called TRBD1 or TRBD2 (5 bases each). CDR3 length: 14 amino acids. Germline-derived CDR1 and CDR2 are SEHNR and FQNEAQ (reference sequence). V lost 4 bases and J lost 3, with 11 bases in between. The CDR3 region is CASSSPGPTDTQYF. The DNA of the CDR3 is TGTGCCAGCAGCTCCCCGGGACCGACAGATACGCAGTATTTT.

The chain combines TRBV28 with TRBJ2-1; D is undetermined. With 8 bases removed from V and 3 bases from J, the gap between germline ends came to 8 bases. Germline V lookup: CDR1 MDHEN, CDR2 SYDVKM. The CDR3 has 12 residues. CDR3 DNA sequence: TGTGCCAGCGGGTCTGGCTACAATGAGCAGTTCTTC. Encoded protein: CASGSGYNEQFF.

The chain recombines TRBV28 with TRBJ2-1, with a possible D match to TRBD1 (5 bases). Looked up from germline, CDR1 is MDHEN and CDR2 is SYDVKM. Trimming stripped 3 bases from V and 3 bases from J, with 12 bases between. The CDR3 totals 15 residues. The CDR3 nucleotides read TGTGCCAGCAGTTTGCCAGGGAAGGGCTACAATGAGCAGTTCTTC. Protein sequence: CASSLPGKGYNEQFF.

The genes are TRBV12-3 or TRBV12-4 and TRBJ2-7; no clear D. The CDR3 totals 13 residues. Between the trimmed V and J ends, which lost 3 bases and 7 bases, there was a span of 13 bases. This chain's CDR3 is CASSFARTWEQYF. For the CDR3, the DNA is TGTGCCAGCAGTTTCGCCAGGACGTGGGAGCAGTACTTC.

This clonotype was seen at least ten times. The gene calls are TRBV5-6 and TRBJ1-2; D is ambiguous. The CDR3 is 15 amino acids. Germline CDR1 reads SGHDT; CDR2 reads YYEEEE. Trimming removed 6 bases at V and 0 bases at J, with 15 bases between. CDR3 in DNA: TGTGCCAGCACTTCCCGCTCGGAAGCTAACTATGGCTACACCTTC. This translates into CASTSRSEANYGYTF.

This clonotype was counted a few times. The gene calls are TRBV19 and TRBJ2-7; TRBD2 aligns across 13 bases. J gave up 3 bases and V 10 bases, and 6 bases lay outside the gene matches. Germline values: CDR1 LNHDA, CDR2 SQIVND (reference sequence). The CDR3 extends over 14 amino acids. The CDR3: CATRRTSGSYEQYF. The CDR3 nucleotides read TGTGCCACCCGGCGGACTAGCGGGAGCTACGAGCAGTACTTC.

The chain links TRBV5-1 to TRBJ2-7; TRBD1 matches 8 bases. Germline-derived CDR1 and CDR2 are SGHRS and YFSETQ. The V gene end was trimmed by 0 bases and the J gene end by 0 bases; junction bases not matched to a gene: 8. The CDR3 sequence is 17 residues long. CDR3 protein: CASSLAGGQGRSYEQYF. The DNA of the CDR3 is TGCGCCAGCAGCTTGGCCGGCGGACAGGGTCGCTCCTACGAGCAGTACTTC.

This clonotype was observed a handful of times. This sequence joins TRBV12-3 or TRBV12-4 and TRBJ2-7; TRBD2 matches 7 bases. The CDR3 extends over 15 amino acids. Trimming cost V 2 bases and J 0 bases; bases outside gene matches: 4. CDR3 sequence: CASSLNSGRSYEQYF. The CDR3 nucleotides are TGTGCCAGCAGTTTAAATAGCGGGCGCTCCTACGAGCAGTACTTC.

V gene TRBV2 combines with J gene TRBJ2-1, with D uncertain. The germline V and J ends were trimmed by 9 bases and 9 bases, with 15 bases remaining between them. The CDR3 spans 12 residues. Germline values: CDR1 SNHLY, CDR2 FYNNEI. The CDR3 sequence is CASRGVRGEQFF. The CDR3, as DNA: TGTGCCAGTCGTGGGGTGCGTGGTGAGCAGTTCTTC.

This clonotype was seen a handful of times. This chain joins TRBV15 and TRBJ1-5; possibly TRBD1 for D (5 bases). Trimming removed 2 bases at V and 2 bases at J, with 13 bases between. The CDR3 spans 16 residues. Germline CDR1 is LNHNV and CDR2 is YYDKDF (reference sequence). CDR3 DNA: TGTGCCACCAGCAGACACACAGGTCGAGGCAATCAGCCCCAGCATTTT. Translating gives CATSRHTGRGNQPQHF.

The V call is TRBV3-1, the J call TRBJ2-5; TRBD2 agrees at 8 bases. V shed 8 bases, J shed 4 bases, and the junction held 18 bases outside the gene matches. This CDR3 is built from 17 residues. Germline CDR1 LGHDT, CDR2 YNNKEL (reference sequence). Written as DNA, the CDR3 is TGTGCCAGCTGCCGCCGGGGGGGCCATCGTTTAACAGAGACCCAGTACTTC. It codes for CASCRRGGHRLTETQYF.

As concerns this clonotype: Possible read error: a much larger clone is one base away. V gene TRBV5-1 combines with J gene TRBJ2-3, with D possibly TRBD2 on 8 matching bases. The CDR3 runs 15 residues. In germline, CDR1 is SGHRS, CDR2 YFSETQ. Trimming left V 3 bases short and J 6 bases short, with 17 bases between. The CDR3 here is CASSSRTSRGDTQYF. The CDR3 DNA follows: TGCGCCAGCAGCTCCAGGACTAGCAGGGGGGATACGCAGTATTTT.

This clonotype came up a few times. This chain uses TRBV7-9 with TRBJ2-7; D is unclear. V was trimmed by 3 bases and J by 3 bases, leaving 9 bases between them. This CDR3 spans 13 amino acids. Germline CDR1 reads SEHNR; CDR2 reads FQNEAQ (reference sequence). The CDR3 sequence: CASSLSLNYEQYF. In nucleotides, the CDR3 is TGTGCCAGCAGCTTGAGTTTGAACTACGAGCAGTACTTC.

CDR3 protein: CASSGGLDSDTQYF. The CDR3 nucleotides read TGTGCCAGCAGTGGGGGACTAGACTCAGATACGCAGTATTTT. The V and J genes are TRBV2 and TRBJ2-3, with TRBD2 matching 8 bases. V gave up 4 bases and J gave up 4 bases; unmatched junction bases: 4. The CDR3 sequence is 14 residues long. The germline CDR1 and CDR2 sequences are SNHLY and FYNNEI.

In its sample, this clonotype was seen many times. The chain recombines TRBV4-2 with TRBJ2-3; TRBD2 aligns across 10 bases. Trimming at V came to 0 bases and at J to 3 bases, leaving 3 bases not matched to a gene. CDR1 is LGHNA and CDR2 is YNFKEQ in the germline V gene. The CDR3 contains 16 residues. The CDR3: CASSQEIAGGTDTQYF. The CDR3 nucleotides read TGTGCCAGCAGCCAAGAAATAGCGGGAGGTACAGATACGCAGTATTTT.

V is TRBV12-3 or TRBV12-4 and J is TRBJ2-2; possibly TRBD2 for D (6 bases). The germline V and J ends were trimmed by 5 bases and 2 bases, with 15 bases remaining between them. This CDR3 is 16 amino acids long. CDR3 sequence: CASSRGPAGNTGELFF. The CDR3 coding sequence is TGTGCCAGCAGTAGGGGTCCAGCGGGTAACACCGGGGAGCTGTTTTTT.

At least ten counts were recorded for this clonotype. The chain uses TRBV12-3 or TRBV12-4 and TRBJ2-2; D could derive from TRBD1 or TRBD2 (5 bases each). CDR3 length equals 16 residues. V lost 7 bases and J 2 bases, leaving 17 bases between the germline ends. Here the CDR3 reads CASTPPGLTNTGELFF. The CDR3 nucleotides read TGTGCCAGCACCCCCCCGGGGCTAACCAACACCGGGGAGCTGTTTTTT.

V usage is TRBV27 and J usage is TRBJ2-4; D unresolved. Germline V gene data show CDR1 as MNHEY and CDR2 as SMNVEV (reference sequence). Trimming took off 7 bases at V and 0 bases at J, with 10 bases between the two ends. This CDR3 region has 14 residues. The CDR3 DNA reads as TGTGCCAGCACCTCAACGGGAGCCAAAAACATTCAGTACTTC. Translated, it gives CASTSTGAKNIQYF.

This sequence joins TRBV20-1 and TRBJ1-1; TRBD1 matches at 10 bases. The CDR3 contains 14 residues. The V gene's germline CDR1 is DFQATT and CDR2 SNEGSKA (reference sequence). V gave up 0 bases and J gave up 10 bases; unmatched junction bases: 8. In DNA, the CDR3 is TGCAGTGCTAGAGATGGGACAGGGGATTACGCAGCTTTCTTT. Translation gives CSARDGTGDYAAFF.

This clonotype was recorded at least ten times. The J gene is TRBJ2-1, the V gene TRBV12-3 or TRBV12-4; unclear D gene. This CDR3 is 13 amino acids long. V was cut by 6 bases and J by 4 bases, with 10 bases left in between. The CDR3 sequence is CASSPVSYNEQFF. In nucleotides, the CDR3 is TGTGCCAGCAGCCCAGTGAGTTACAATGAGCAGTTCTTC.

This clonotype was counted only a few times. The genes are TRBV4-2 and TRBJ1-6; D call uncertain. V was cut by 1 base and J by 7 bases, with 14 bases left in between. Germline V CDR1 and CDR2: LGHNA, YNFKEQ. CDR3 length: 16 amino acids. CDR3 DNA: TGTGCCAGCAGCCAAGGGACCCCTCGGGAGAATTCACCCCTCCACTTT. Residues: CASSQGTPRENSPLHF.

The chain links TRBV12-3 or TRBV12-4 to TRBJ1-5, with 8 bases that match TRBD1. CDR3 size: 15 residues. V lost 3 bases, J lost 2 bases, and 3 bases stayed unmatched. For the CDR3, the DNA is TGTGCCAGCAGTTTCCGGACAGGGCGCAATCAGCCCCAGCATTTT. Translation: CASSFRTGRNQPQHF.

V gene TRBV6-2 or TRBV6-3 combines with J gene TRBJ2-2, with no clear D. The germline gives CDR1 MNHEY, CDR2 SVGEGT. V was pared by 6 bases and J by 9 bases, with 11 bases between. This CDR3 has 12 residues. The chain's CDR3 is CASSNSIRELFF. The CDR3 DNA reads TGTGCCAGCAGCAATAGTATCCGGGAGCTGTTTTTT.

This chain joins TRBV7-9 and TRBJ2-7; D might be TRBD1 (5 bases). The V gene's germline CDR1 is SEHNR and CDR2 FQNEAQ (reference sequence). The V and J ends lost 9 bases and 2 bases respectively, with 11 bases between them. The CDR3 runs 12 residues. The DNA for the CDR3 is TGTGCCAGTTCGGACAACACCTACGAGCAGTACTTC. This encodes CASSDNTYEQYF.

The CDR3 reads CASSLGTAPILTDTQYF. CDR3 nucleotides: TGTGCCAGCAGCCTGGGGACAGCTCCAATTCTTACAGATACGCAGTATTTT. V gene TRBV7-9 combines with J gene TRBJ2-3; 7 bases are shared with TRBD1. Germline V gives CDR1 SEHNR, CDR2 FQNEAQ (reference sequence). V lost 5 bases and J lost 3; bases outside the gene matches: 14. The CDR3 is 17 amino acids.

This chain connects TRBV6-2 or TRBV6-3 to TRBJ2-7; 9 bases agree with TRBD2. The CDR3 length is 15 residues. V lost 8 bases, J lost 0 bases, and 8 bases stayed unmatched. Germline assignment: CDR1 MNHEY and CDR2 SVGEGT. The CDR3 nucleotides read TGTGCCAGCCGACACCTTAGCGGGAGCTCCTACGAGCAGTACTTC. Translation gives CASRHLSGSSYEQYF.

The chain carries TRBV5-1 and TRBJ2-1, with D uncertain. The CDR3 has 13 residues. V lost 4 bases to trimming and J lost 6 bases, with 11 bases between them. In germline, CDR1 is SGHRS, CDR2 YFSETQ. Here the CDR3 DNA reads TGCGCCAGCAGCCTCTATGGCCCCAATGAGCAGTTCTTC. Translation gives CASSLYGPNEQFF. Variable domain in full (rest from reference TRBV5-1 and TRBJ2-1): KAGVTQTPRYLIKTRGQQVTLSCSPISGHRSVSWYQQTPGQGLQFLFEYFSETQRNKGNFPGRFSGRQFSNSRSEMNVSTLELGDSALYLCASSLYGPNEQFFGPGTRLTVL.

The chain carries TRBV24-1 and TRBJ2-2; D perhaps matches TRBD2 (5 bases). The CDR3 is 15 amino acids. Germline V gene data show CDR1 as KGHDR and CDR2 as SFDVKD. Trimming removed 4 bases at V and 2 bases at J, with 10 bases between. The CDR3 is CATSDQRLNTGELFF. The CDR3, as DNA: TGTGCCACCAGTGACCAGCGGTTAAACACCGGGGAGCTGTTTTTT.